These 3 T cell receptor beta chains were all obtained from the same sample, sequenced in a study of blood T cell repertoires in COVID-19. Generated by immunoSEQ multiplex PCR, the TCRdb table keeps only in-frame clones and is missing some. Found here are some 300,000 clones, approximately 89% of them singletons; the top ten hold 5.5% to 7%. Material for sequencing was peripheral blood. The origin of the receptors is a woman in her twenties or thirties who had recovered from COVID-19.

This clone was seen once. This chain joins TRBV28 and TRBJ2-3, with D possibly TRBD2 on 5 matching bases. Germline lookup yields CDR1 MDHEN and CDR2 SYDVKM. The CDR3 contains 15 residues. Trimming left V 6 bases short and J 6 bases short, with 19 bases between. CDR3 region: CASRSSAPGGDTQYF. The CDR3, as DNA: TGTGCCAGCAGGTCCTCTGCGCCGGGCGGGGATACGCAGTATTTT.

Worth noting for this clone: One end of the junction fails to match germline, which may point to a read error. This chain links TRBV4-1 with TRBJ2-7; D may be TRBD1 (5 bases). CDR3 length: 17 amino acids. Germline V gives CDR1 MGHRA, CDR2 YSYEKL. The CDR3 nucleotides are TGCGCCAGCAGCCAAGATACCGCAGGGCGATATGCAGCTAGGCTGGACTTC. Residues: CASSQDTAGRYAARLDF.

The table lists this clone with many counts. The chain employs TRBV14 and TRBJ2-4; 7 positions agree with TRBD1. The length of the CDR3 is 14 residues. Germline V CDR1 and CDR2: SGHDN, FVKESK. Trimming cost V 3 bases and J 1 base; bases outside gene matches: 0. The CDR3 coding sequence is TGTGCCAGCAGCCAGACAGGGGCCAAAAACATTCAGTACTTC. Its protein is CASSQTGAKNIQYF.